This T cell receptor beta chain was recorded in a study of T cells in Graves' hyperthyroidism and ophthalmopathy. Study results and limitations: A 13 V-J signature model discriminated ophthalmopathy versus stable hyperthyroidism.

This clonotype was found a few times. Its antigen remains unknown. Regions amplified from RNA transcripts were the TCR beta CDR3 regions. Researchers ran a first-round RT-PCR on the TCR CDR3 using the HTBI primer set. TCRdb itself ran the multiplex PCR reads through MiXCR, one entry per CDR3 protein. Of around 290,000 distinct CDR3 sequences listed, around 15% were seen once; the top ten hold about 51%. There are 17 residues in the CDR3. The V and J ends lost 2 bases and 4 bases, in that order; junction bases with no gene match: 6. Germline V gives CDR1 SGHRS, CDR2 YFSETQ. This receptor was obtained from a woman aged 55-70 years with Graves' ophthalmopathy. This sequence joins TRBV5-1 and TRBJ2-1, with 13 bases that match TRBD2. The sequenced sample was blood. CDR3 sequence (DNA): TGCGCCAGCAGCTTCACTAGCGGGAGGGCCTTGTACAATGAGCAGTTCTTC. It yields the protein CASSFTSGRALYNEQFF.